This TCR beta chain originates from a study of beta chain features in type 1 diabetes (dated by TCRdb to between 2018 and 2020). About the full investigation: Mean age, gender distribution, total cell number and subset yield did not differ between patients and healthy donors. Across all samples, about 110 million sorted cells were examined, and cell number per subset correlated strongly with RNA yield. In the study, recently diagnosed type 1 diabetes patients and matched healthy donors were compared on the TCRB repertoires of their sorted circulating CD4+ T cell subsets. Regulatory and stem cell-like memory subsets were isolated from only 8 patients and about eight healthy donors, whereas naive and central memory subsets came from all 30 or so donors.

In regard to this clone: The target of this receptor is not known. Base qualities are not at hand, and no much larger clone is one base apart.

Findings and caveats that apply to the study as a whole: PCR may preferentially amplify shorter templates, but because patient and control samples were amplified and corrected together, any resulting skew would affect both groups equally. Type 1 diabetes patients showed a moderate but significant shortening of TCRB CDR3 length in all four CD4+ subsets. Fewer insertions and more nucleotide deletions at VDJ recombination sites were observed in patients with type 1 diabetes, implying thymic rearrangement abnormalities. Only small numbers of individuals were included in the HLA sub-analyses, which left unresolved whether HLA type had any influence on TCRB rearrangement. Naive, central memory and regulatory TCRB repertoires appeared to be more alike among patients than among healthy donors. Because cDNA rather than genomic DNA was sequenced, highly expressing activated cells could have been over-represented, although no difference in activation and CD3 levels was found between groups.

V and J lose 4 bases and 3 bases, and a span of 10 bases separates them. Per the germline V gene (reference sequence), GTSNPN is the CDR1 and SVGIG is the CDR2. Inclusive of the bounding cysteine and phenylalanine, the CDR3 is 13 residues long. Only the CDR3 region is kept as DNA, spanning 39 bases read in frame from base 1. The High Capacity cDNA Reverse Transcription Kit was used to reverse transcribe all of the isolated RNA, meaning that expressed TCRB transcripts were what got sequenced. Deep immunoSEQ sequencing was performed on naive, central memory and regulatory T cell samples, with an average of around 3.5 million total reads per sample. Sorted cells were lysed in RLT buffer, and RNA was extracted using DNase-treated RNeasy Micro or Mini kits according to cell number. To prevent cross-contamination, each cell subset was processed individually, whereas patient and healthy donor samples were processed jointly. The immunoSEQ multiplex PCR was used to amplify TCRB sequences from cDNA, generating 87-bp fragments that spanned the CDR3 region. Amplicons were sequenced on the Illumina HiSeq platform. Processing in the source paper ran as follows. Synthetic template baselines were used to correct PCR bias computationally, reads within Hamming distance 2 were collapsed, and singletons that could not be merged were discarded. By aligning reads against IMGT, V, D and J genes, CDR3 length, and insertions or deletions at six rearrangement sites were assigned. Clonotype counts were normalized to sorted cell number within each subset before computing true diversity and Gini coefficients with the tcR R package. Repertoire sharing was quantified using the overlap coefficient calculated on TCRB nucleotide sequences. Out-of-frame TCRB sequences from naive cells were analyzed as a proxy for the pre-selection repertoire. In TCRdb, the immuneACCESS table is reduced to in-frame sequences with V and J assigned. These tables do not hold every clone; where another copy was compared, an unresolved V gene accounts for under half, and the others remain unexplained. The V and J calls and clone size come from that table; D and trimming were worked out from the DNA. Present in this sample are fewer than 650,000 clones, less than 20% of which were seen just once. The ten largest clones take up about 0.097% of the sample.

A single peripheral blood draw of approximately 100 mL on average was collected from each donor into heparinised tubes. A BD FACSAria II was used to sort naive, central memory, regulatory and stem cell-like memory CD4+ T cells with a panel that included CD45RO, CCR7, CD25, CD127, CD95 and CD27. A purity above 98% was achieved for all sorted populations. PBMCs were isolated right away by Lymphoprep density gradient centrifugation and were stained directly, without culture. So that batch effects would be minimized, each experiment stained and sorted samples in pairs, pairing one healthy donor with one patient.

The clonotype was recovered from a man aged 18 to 29 in good health. Sequencing input: naive CD4+ T cells from blood. In light of the paper, this sample's cell subset or site label describes: true naive CD4+ T cells. The V and J genes are TRBV30 and TRBJ1-3, with an unclear D gene assignment. Here the CDR3 is given as CAWISSRGNTIYF. The nucleotide sequence is TGTGCCTGGATTAGCAGCCGTGGAAACACCATATATTTT.